Shown below are 22 T cell receptor beta chains from a single sample sequenced in a study of blood T cell repertoires in COVID-19. Libraries were prepared by immunoSEQ multiplex PCR; TCRdb keeps only in-frame clonotypes and omits some of them. Of 280,000 or so clones listed, roughly 89% are singletons. Material for sequencing was PBMCs or T cells enriched from blood (not recorded which). These TCRs come from a woman aged 18-29 years with acute COVID-19.

The chain has TRBV10-2 and TRBJ1-2; 7 bases map to TRBD1. Losses at the gene ends were 3 bases for V and 11 bases for J; bases not matched to a gene: 12. Germline V gene data show CDR1 as WSHSY and CDR2 as SAAADI. This CDR3 spans 14 amino acids. CDR3 DNA: TGCGCCAGCAGTGACCTTGACACCTTCAGGGGGTACACCTTC. This codes for CASSDLDTFRGYTF.

The chain has TRBV28 and TRBJ2-7; tentatively, D is TRBD1 (6 bases). Trimming removed 5 bases at V and 0 bases at J, with 11 bases between. The CDR3 is made up of 14 amino acids. Per the germline V gene, CDR1 is MDHEN and CDR2 is SYDVKM. The CDR3 coding sequence is TGTGCCAGCAGTCTGACAGGAAACTCCTACGAGCAGTACTTC. Translated, it gives CASSLTGNSYEQYF.

The rearrangement links TRBV4-1 to TRBJ2-1; 10 bases line up with TRBD2. Germline CDR1 MGHRA, CDR2 YSYEKL. After removal of 1 base from V and 6 bases from J, the junction contained 9 bases not matched to a gene. The CDR3 length is 17 residues. CDR3 sequence: CASSQAGVASGSNEQFF. In DNA form, the CDR3 reads TGCGCCAGCAGCCAAGCCGGCGTTGCTAGCGGGAGCAATGAGCAGTTCTTC.

This chain joins TRBV11-3 and TRBJ2-7, with 9 bases matching TRBD1. Germline V gene sequence: CDR1 SGHNT, CDR2 YENEEA. J lost 4 bases, V lost 5 bases, and 9 bases had no gene match. The CDR3 spans 15 residues. The CDR3 DNA reads TGTGCCAGCAGCATCGGACAGGGGCCCAAATACGAGCAGTACTTC. Encoded protein: CASSIGQGPKYEQYF.

The CDR3 is CASSQGLAGEGEQYF. For the CDR3, the DNA is TGTGCCAGCAGCCAGGGACTAGCGGGAGAAGGAGAGCAGTACTTC. The chain employs TRBV7-6 and TRBJ2-7; 14 positions match TRBD2. V shed 5 bases and J 7 bases; nucleotides not matched to a gene: 7. The germline CDR1 and CDR2 sequences are SGHVS and FNYEAQ. The length of the CDR3 is 15 residues.

The chain links TRBV7-9 to TRBJ1-6; no clear D. There are 13 residues in the CDR3. V was cut by 3 bases and J by 8 bases, with 8 bases left in between. Per germline, CDR1 SEHNR and CDR2 FQNEAQ (reference sequence). The CDR3 sequence is CASSFFADSPLHF. The CDR3 nucleotides are TGTGCCAGCAGCTTTTTCGCAGATTCACCCCTCCACTTT. The full variable domain, completed using reference TRBV7-9 and TRBJ1-6, is DTGVSQNPRHKITKRGQNVTFRCDPISEHNRLYWYRQTLGQGPEFLTYFQNEAQLEKSRLLSDRFSAERPKGSFSTLEIQRTEQGDSAMYLCASSFFADSPLHFGNGTRLTVT.

This clone was recorded only once. J is TRBJ2-7 and V is TRBV7-2; 7 bases agree with TRBD2. V lost 4 bases and J lost 12; bases outside the gene matches: 6. CDR1 and CDR2 (germline): SGHTA, FQGNSA. The CDR3 totals 11 residues. CDR3 bases: TGTGCCAGCAGCTACGGACTAGAGTCGTACTTC. It yields the protein CASSYGLESYF. Full variable domain (outside the CDR3, taken from reference TRBV7-2 and TRBJ2-7): GAGVSQSPSNKVTEKGKDVELRCDPISGHTALYWYRQSLGQGLEFLIYFQGNSAPDKSGLPSDRFSAERTGGSVSTLTIQRTQQEDSAVYLCASSYGLESYFGPGTRLTVT.

Note on this clone: Its ends do not fully match the called genes, so a read error is possible. The chain uses TRBV7-7 and TRBJ2-2, with D possibly being TRBD1 (5 bases). Germline V gene data show CDR1 as SSHAT and CDR2 as FNYEAQ (reference sequence). CDR3 length equals 16 residues. DNA for the CDR3: TGTGCTAGCAGCACAGTTGCAGGGAAGAACACCGGGGAGCTGTTTTTT. This translates into CASSTVAGKNTGELFF.

The chain recombines TRBV28 with TRBJ1-3; D remains ambiguous. Trimming shortened V by 7 bases and J by 2 bases, and 15 bases separated the two germline ends. The CDR3 runs to 15 residues. The germline V gene has CDR1 MDHEN and CDR2 SYDVKM. CDR3 in DNA: TGTGCCAGCACCCCCACCGTTGGGCCTGGAAACACCATATATTTT. This encodes CASTPTVGPGNTIYF.

The chain joins TRBV18 to TRBJ2-7, with D perhaps matching TRBD2 (7 bases). Trimming took off 3 bases at V and 0 bases at J, with 21 bases between the two ends. This CDR3 comprises 18 residues. Germline V gives CDR1 KGHSH, CDR2 LQKENI. The CDR3 sequence is CASSPADRKGTNSYEQYF. The DNA of the CDR3 is TGTGCCAGCTCACCCGCAGACAGGAAAGGGACTAACTCCTACGAGCAGTACTTC.

The rearrangement joins TRBV3-1 (or the pseudogene TRBV3-2) to TRBJ1-6; D not resolved. In germline, CDR1 is LGHDT, CDR2 YNNKEL (reference sequence). The CDR3 is made up of 14 amino acids. Deletions cut 4 bases from V and 8 bases from J, with 12 bases between. In DNA form, the CDR3 reads TGTGCCAGCAGCCTGAATCTCCTATATTCACCCCTCCACTTT. Translation gives CASSLNLLYSPLHF.

Only one count was recorded for this clone. V usage is TRBV12-3 or TRBV12-4 and J usage is TRBJ2-7; TRBD2 matches 8 bases. The junction had 4 bases not matched to a gene; V was cut back by 3 bases and J by 6 bases. This CDR3 region has 13 residues. The CDR3 sequence: CASSFSGTSEQYF. CDR3 in DNA: TGTGCCAGCAGTTTCTCCGGGACTAGCGAGCAGTACTTC.

This chain connects TRBV11-2 to TRBJ2-1; D unresolved. The length of the CDR3 is 14 residues. The germline gives CDR1 SGHAT, CDR2 FQNNGV. V dropped 3 bases and J dropped 0 bases, with 6 bases sitting between them. Here the CDR3 DNA reads TGTGCCAGCAGCTTCACTAACTCCTACAATGAGCAGTTCTTC. Residues: CASSFTNSYNEQFF. Full variable domain (outside the CDR3, taken from reference TRBV11-2 and TRBJ2-1): EAGVAQSPRYKIIEKRQSVAFWCNPISGHATLYWYQQILGQGPKLLIQFQNNGVVDDSQLPKDRFSAERLKGVDSTLKIQPAKLEDSAVYLCASSFTNSYNEQFFGPGTRLTVL.

The chain recombines TRBV19 with TRBJ2-1, with 7 positions matching TRBD1. Looked up from germline, CDR1 is LNHDA and CDR2 is SQIVND (reference sequence). After removal of 8 bases from V and 8 bases from J, the junction contained 15 bases not matched to a gene. The CDR3 has 15 residues. The CDR3, as DNA: TGTGCCAGTCGTCCACCTACAGGGGTGTCGGATGAGCAGTTCTTC. Its translation is CASRPPTGVSDEQFF. Full variable domain (outside the CDR3, taken from reference TRBV19 and TRBJ2-1): DGGITQSPKYLFRKEGQNVTLSCEQNLNHDAMYWYRQDPGQGLRLIYYSQIVNDFQKGDIAEGYSVSREKKESFPLTVTSAQKNPTAFYLCASRPPTGVSDEQFFGPGTRLTVL.

The chain carries TRBV11-3 and TRBJ2-1; no reliable D call. The CDR3 length is 13 residues. CDR1 SGHNT and CDR2 YENEEA come from the germline V gene. V was shortened by 5 bases and J by 10 bases, with 15 bases between the two germline ends. The CDR3 region has the DNA TGTGCCAGCAGCCCTGAAACAGCCGGAGAGCAGTTCTTC. Encoded protein: CASSPETAGEQFF.

The chain recombines TRBV10-2 with TRBJ2-1; perhaps TRBD2 as D (5 bases). Trimming removed 7 bases from V and 6 bases from J, with 16 bases in between. The CDR3 has 14 amino acids. Germline V gives CDR1 WSHSY, CDR2 SAAADI. CDR3 DNA sequence: TGCGCCAGCAACCGGGGTTTAGATGGCAATGAGCAGTTCTTC. Its protein product is CASNRGLDGNEQFF.

This sequence joins TRBV7-6 and TRBJ2-1; maybe TRBD1 (6 bases). V gave up 5 bases and J gave up 15 bases, with 23 bases separating them. CDR1 and CDR2 from the germline V gene are SGHVS and FNYEAQ. This CDR3 comprises 14 residues. The CDR3 reads CASSEQGQIPLLFF. CDR3 nucleotides: TGTGCCAGCAGCGAACAGGGACAAATCCCCCTCCTGTTCTTC.

V is TRBV27 and J is TRBJ1-1; 12 bases fit TRBD1. Germline CDR1 is MNHEY and CDR2 is SMNVEV (reference sequence). The length of the CDR3 is 14 residues. V was pared by 10 bases and J by 1 base, with 4 bases of the junction left unmatched. The CDR3 here is CATGTGGPNTEAFF. CDR3 sequence (DNA): TGTGCCACGGGGACAGGGGGCCCGAACACTGAAGCTTTCTTT.

The V gene is TRBV6-5, the J gene TRBJ2-2; weak D call: TRBD1 (5 bases). The length of the CDR3 is 13 residues. Trimming took off 6 bases at V and 4 bases at J, with 9 bases between the two ends. Per germline, CDR1 MNHEY and CDR2 SVGAGI. The CDR3 protein is CASSSRATGELFF. In DNA, the CDR3 is TGTGCCAGCAGCTCCAGGGCCACCGGGGAGCTGTTTTTT.

About this clone itself: The same CDR3 also results from other DNA sequences found in this sample. The gene calls are TRBV18 and TRBJ2-5; possibly TRBD2 for D (5 bases). The V and J ends lost 6 bases and 2 bases respectively, with 13 bases between them. Germline V lookup: CDR1 KGHSH, CDR2 LQKENI. This CDR3 is built from 14 residues. CDR3 DNA sequence: TGTGCCAGCTCGCCGAGGGAGCTTCAAGAGACCCAGTACTTC. Translation: CASSPRELQETQYF. The whole variable domain, filled in from reference TRBV18 and TRBJ2-5, reads NAGVMQNPRHLVRRRGQEARLRCSPMKGHSHVYWYRQLPEEGLKFMVYLQKENIIDESGMPKERFSAEFPKEGPSILRIQQVVRGDSAAYFCASSPRELQETQYFGPGTRLLVL.

V and J are TRBV28 and TRBJ1-5, with D perhaps matching TRBD1 (6 bases). The ends were cut back, 5 bases at V and 1 base at J, with 15 bases in the middle. The CDR3 consists of 16 residues. Germline V lookup: CDR1 MDHEN, CDR2 SYDVKM. The chain's CDR3 is CASSTTRGKSNQPQHF. The CDR3 DNA sequence: TGTGCCAGCAGTACAACCAGGGGTAAGAGCAATCAGCCCCAGCATTTT. The variable domain in full, with the rest retrieved from reference TRBV28 and TRBJ1-5, is DVKVTQSSRYLVKRTGEKVFLECVQDMDHENMFWYRQDPGLGLRLIYFSYDVKMKEKGDIPEGYSVSREKKERFSLILESASTNQTSMYLCASSTTRGKSNQPQHFGDGTRLSIL.

In this sample, this clone turned up a few times. V usage is TRBV7-8 and J usage is TRBJ2-7; 8 bases match TRBD2. Per the germline V gene, CDR1 is SGHVS and CDR2 is FQNEAQ. This CDR3 spans 16 amino acids. The trim removed 5 bases at V and 0 bases at J, leaving 9 bases unmatched. DNA for the CDR3: TGTGCCAGCAGCCCTGGACTAGCTATCGTCTCCTACGAGCAGTACTTC. Its translation: CASSPGLAIVSYEQYF.